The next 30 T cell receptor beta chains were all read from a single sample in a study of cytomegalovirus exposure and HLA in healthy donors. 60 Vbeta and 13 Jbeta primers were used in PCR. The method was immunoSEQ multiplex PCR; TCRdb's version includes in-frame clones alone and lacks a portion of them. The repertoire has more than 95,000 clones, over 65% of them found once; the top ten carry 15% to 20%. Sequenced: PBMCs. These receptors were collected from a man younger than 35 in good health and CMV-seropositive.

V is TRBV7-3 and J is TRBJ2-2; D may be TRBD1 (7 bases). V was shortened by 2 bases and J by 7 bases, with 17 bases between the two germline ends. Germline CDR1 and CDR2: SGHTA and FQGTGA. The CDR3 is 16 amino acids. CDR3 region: CASSLAGHRGGGELFF. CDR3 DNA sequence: TGTGCCAGCAGCTTAGCGGGGCACAGGGGAGGCGGGGAGCTGTTTTTT.

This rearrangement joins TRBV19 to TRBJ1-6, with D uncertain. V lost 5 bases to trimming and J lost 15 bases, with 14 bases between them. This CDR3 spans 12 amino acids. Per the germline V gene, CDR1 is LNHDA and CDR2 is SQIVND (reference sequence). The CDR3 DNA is TGTGCCAGTAGTCCTCCCGGCGAGGGCCTCCACTTT. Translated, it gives CASSPPGEGLHF.

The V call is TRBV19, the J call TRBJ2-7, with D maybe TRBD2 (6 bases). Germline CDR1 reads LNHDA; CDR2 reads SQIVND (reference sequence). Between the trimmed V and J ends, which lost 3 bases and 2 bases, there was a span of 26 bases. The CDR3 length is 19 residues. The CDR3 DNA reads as TGTGCCAGTAGTATCATATTTGGGGGTGTGGAGGGAAAGACCTACGAGCAGTACTTC. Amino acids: CASSIIFGGVEGKTYEQYF.

CDR3 sequence reads: CAWSVKETQYF. CDR3 in DNA: TGTGCCTGGAGTGTTAAAGAGACCCAGTACTTC. The J gene is TRBJ2-5, the V gene TRBV30; unclear D gene. Trimming removed 0 bases from V and 3 bases from J, with 2 bases in between. Germline V gives CDR1 GTSNPN, CDR2 SVGIG (reference sequence). The CDR3 is 11 amino acids.

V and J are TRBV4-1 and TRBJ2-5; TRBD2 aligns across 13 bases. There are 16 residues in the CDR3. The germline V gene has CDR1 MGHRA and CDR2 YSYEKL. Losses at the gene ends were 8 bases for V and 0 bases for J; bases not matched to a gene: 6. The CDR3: CASPTSGGRYQETQYF. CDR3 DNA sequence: TGCGCCAGCCCGACTAGCGGGGGGAGGTACCAAGAGACCCAGTACTTC.

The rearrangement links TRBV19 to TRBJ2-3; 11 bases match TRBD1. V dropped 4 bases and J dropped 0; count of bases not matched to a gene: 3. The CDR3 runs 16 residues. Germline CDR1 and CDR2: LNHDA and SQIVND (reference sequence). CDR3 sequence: CASSKDRGLSTDTQYF. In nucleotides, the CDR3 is TGTGCCAGTAGTAAGGACAGGGGGCTAAGCACAGATACGCAGTATTTT.

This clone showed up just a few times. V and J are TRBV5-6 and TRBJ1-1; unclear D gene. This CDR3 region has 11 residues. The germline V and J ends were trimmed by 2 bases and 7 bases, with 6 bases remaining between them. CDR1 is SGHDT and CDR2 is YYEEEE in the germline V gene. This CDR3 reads CASSLVGEAFF. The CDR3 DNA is TGTGCCAGCAGCTTAGTCGGTGAAGCTTTCTTT.

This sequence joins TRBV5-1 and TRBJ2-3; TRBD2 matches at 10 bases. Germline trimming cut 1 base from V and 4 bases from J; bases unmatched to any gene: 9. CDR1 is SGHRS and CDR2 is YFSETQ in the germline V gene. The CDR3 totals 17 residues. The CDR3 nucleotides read TGCGCCAGCAGCTTGAAAGCGGGGGGGCCTTTCGCAGATACGCAGTATTTT. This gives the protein CASSLKAGGPFADTQYF.

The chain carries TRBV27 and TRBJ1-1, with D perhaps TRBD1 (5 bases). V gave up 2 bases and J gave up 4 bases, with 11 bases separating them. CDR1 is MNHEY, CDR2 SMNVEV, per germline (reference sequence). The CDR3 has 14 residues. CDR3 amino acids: CASSLLGGGTEAFF. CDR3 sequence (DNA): TGTGCCAGCAGTTTACTCGGGGGGGGCACTGAAGCTTTCTTT.

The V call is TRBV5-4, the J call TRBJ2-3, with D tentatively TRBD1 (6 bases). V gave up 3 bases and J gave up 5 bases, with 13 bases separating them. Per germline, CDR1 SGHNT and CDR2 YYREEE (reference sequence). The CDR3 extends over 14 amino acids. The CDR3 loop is CASSYTGMEDTQYF. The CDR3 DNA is TGTGCCAGCAGCTATACAGGGATGGAAGATACGCAGTATTTT.

CDR3 bases: TGTGCCAGACCAACTTCTTGGGAGACAGGGAACCCAACTAATGAAAAACTGTTTTTT. It codes for CARPTSWETGNPTNEKLFF. J is TRBJ1-4 and V is TRBV5-3; 7 positions agree with TRBD1. TRBV5-3 is flagged as an ORF with uncertain function. The trim removed 7 bases at V and 0 bases at J, leaving 18 bases unmatched. This CDR3 comprises 19 residues.

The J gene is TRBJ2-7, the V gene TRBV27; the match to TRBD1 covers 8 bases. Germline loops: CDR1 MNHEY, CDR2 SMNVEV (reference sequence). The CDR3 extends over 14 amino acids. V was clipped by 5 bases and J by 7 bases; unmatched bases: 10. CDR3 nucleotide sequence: TGTGCCAGCAGTCGAGGGACAGGTTACGGTGAGCAGTACTTC. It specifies CASSRGTGYGEQYF.

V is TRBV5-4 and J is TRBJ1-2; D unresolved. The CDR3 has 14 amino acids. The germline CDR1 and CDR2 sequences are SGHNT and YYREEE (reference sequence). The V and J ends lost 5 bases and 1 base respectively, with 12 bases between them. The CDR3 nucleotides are TGTGCCAGCAGAGCTCTTAACAGTAACTATGGCTACACCTTC. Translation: CASRALNSNYGYTF. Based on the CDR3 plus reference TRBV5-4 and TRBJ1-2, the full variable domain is ETGVTQSPTHLIKTRGQQVTLRCSSQSGHNTVSWYQQALGQGPQFIFQYYREEENGRGNFPPRFSGLQFPNYSSELNVNALELDDSALYLCASRALNSNYGYTFGSGTRLTVV.

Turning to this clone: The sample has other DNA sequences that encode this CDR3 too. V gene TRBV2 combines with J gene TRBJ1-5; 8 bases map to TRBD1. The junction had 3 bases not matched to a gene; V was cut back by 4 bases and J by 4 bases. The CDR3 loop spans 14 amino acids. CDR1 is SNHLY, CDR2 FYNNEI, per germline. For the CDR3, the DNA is TGTGCCAGCAGTGCGGGACAGGCTAATCAGCCCCAGCATTTT. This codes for CASSAGQANQPQHF.

The CDR3 nucleotides are TGTGCCAGCAGCTACAGCCGGGACAGGGGCTCACCCCTCCACTTT. It is translated as CASSYSRDRGSPLHF. The chain is built from TRBV11-2 and TRBJ1-6; 10 nucleotides align to TRBD1. CDR1 and CDR2 (germline): SGHAT, FQNNGV. V lost 4 bases, J lost 10 bases, and 7 bases stayed unmatched. This CDR3 contains 15 residues.

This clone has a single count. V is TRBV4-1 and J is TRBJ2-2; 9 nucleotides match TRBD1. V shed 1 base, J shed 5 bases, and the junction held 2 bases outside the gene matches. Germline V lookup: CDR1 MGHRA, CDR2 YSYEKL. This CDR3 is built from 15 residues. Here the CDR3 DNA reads TGCGCCAGCAGCCAAGGACAGGGGGGTACCGGGGAGCTGTTTTTT. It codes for CASSQGQGGTGELFF.

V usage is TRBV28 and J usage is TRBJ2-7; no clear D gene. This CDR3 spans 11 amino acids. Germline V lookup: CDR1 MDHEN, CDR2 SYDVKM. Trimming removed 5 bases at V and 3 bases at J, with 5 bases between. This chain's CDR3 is CASSPHYEQYF. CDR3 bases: TGTGCCAGCAGTCCCCACTACGAGCAGTACTTC. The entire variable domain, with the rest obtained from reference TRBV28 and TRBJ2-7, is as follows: DVKVTQSSRYLVKRTGEKVFLECVQDMDHENMFWYRQDPGLGLRLIYFSYDVKMKEKGDIPEGYSVSREKKERFSLILESASTNQTSMYLCASSPHYEQYFGPGTRLTVT.

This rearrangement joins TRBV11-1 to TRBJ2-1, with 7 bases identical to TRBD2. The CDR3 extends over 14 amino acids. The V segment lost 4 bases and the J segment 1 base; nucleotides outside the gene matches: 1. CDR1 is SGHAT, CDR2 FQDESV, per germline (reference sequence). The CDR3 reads CASSWRESYNEQFF. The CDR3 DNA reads TGTGCCAGCAGCTGGCGGGAGTCCTACAATGAGCAGTTCTTC. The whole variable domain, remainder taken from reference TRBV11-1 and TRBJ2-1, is EAEVAQSPRYKITEKSQAVAFWCDPISGHATLYWYRQILGQGPELLVQFQDESVVDDSQLPKDRFSAERLKGVDSTLKIQPAELGDSAMYLCASSWRESYNEQFFGPGTRLTVL.

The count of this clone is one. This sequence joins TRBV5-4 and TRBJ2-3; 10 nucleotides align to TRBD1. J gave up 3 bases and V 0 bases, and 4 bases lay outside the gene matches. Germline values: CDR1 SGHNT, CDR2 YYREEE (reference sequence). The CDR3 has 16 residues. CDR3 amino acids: CASSLATGGGTDTQYF. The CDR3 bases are TGTGCCAGCAGCTTGGCGACAGGGGGCGGAACAGATACGCAGTATTTT.

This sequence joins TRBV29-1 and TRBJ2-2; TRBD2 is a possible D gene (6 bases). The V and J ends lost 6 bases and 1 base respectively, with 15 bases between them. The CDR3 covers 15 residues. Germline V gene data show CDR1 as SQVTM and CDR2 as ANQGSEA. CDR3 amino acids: CSVSSLAVNTGELFF. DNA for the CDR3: TGCAGCGTGTCATCCTTAGCGGTGAACACCGGGGAGCTGTTTTTT.

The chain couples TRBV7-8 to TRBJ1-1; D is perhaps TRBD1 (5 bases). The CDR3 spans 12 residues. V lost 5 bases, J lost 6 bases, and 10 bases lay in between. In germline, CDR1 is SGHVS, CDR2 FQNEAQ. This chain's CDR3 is CASSLQGSEAFF. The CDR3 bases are TGTGCCAGCAGCCTTCAGGGATCTGAAGCTTTCTTT.

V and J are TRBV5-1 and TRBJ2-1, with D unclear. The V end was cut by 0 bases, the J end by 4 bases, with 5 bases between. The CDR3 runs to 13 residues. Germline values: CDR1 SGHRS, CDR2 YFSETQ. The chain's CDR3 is CASSLGVYNEQFF. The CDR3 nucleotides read TGCGCCAGCAGCTTGGGCGTATACAATGAGCAGTTCTTC.

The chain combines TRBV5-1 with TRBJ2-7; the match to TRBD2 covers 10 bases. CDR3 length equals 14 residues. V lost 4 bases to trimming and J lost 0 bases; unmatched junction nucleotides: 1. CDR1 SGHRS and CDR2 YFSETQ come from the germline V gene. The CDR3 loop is CASSLAGVSYEQYF. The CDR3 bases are TGCGCCAGCAGCCTAGCGGGGGTCTCCTACGAGCAGTACTTC. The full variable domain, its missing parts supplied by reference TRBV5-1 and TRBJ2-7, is KAGVTQTPRYLIKTRGQQVTLSCSPISGHRSVSWYQQTPGQGLQFLFEYFSETQRNKGNFPGRFSGRQFSNSRSEMNVSTLELGDSALYLCASSLAGVSYEQYFGPGTRLTVT.

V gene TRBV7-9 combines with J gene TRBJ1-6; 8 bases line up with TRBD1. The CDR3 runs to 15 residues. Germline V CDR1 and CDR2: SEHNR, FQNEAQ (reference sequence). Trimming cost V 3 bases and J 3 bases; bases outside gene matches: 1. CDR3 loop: CASSFGTGYNSPLHF. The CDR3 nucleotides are TGTGCCAGCAGCTTCGGGACAGGCTATAATTCACCCCTCCACTTT.

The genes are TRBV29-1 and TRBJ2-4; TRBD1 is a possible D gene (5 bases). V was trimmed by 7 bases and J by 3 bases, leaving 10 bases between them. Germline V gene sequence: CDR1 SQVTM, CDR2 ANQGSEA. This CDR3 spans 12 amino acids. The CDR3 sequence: CSGLGVKNIQYF. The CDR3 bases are TGCAGCGGTCTAGGGGTCAAAAACATTCAGTACTTC.

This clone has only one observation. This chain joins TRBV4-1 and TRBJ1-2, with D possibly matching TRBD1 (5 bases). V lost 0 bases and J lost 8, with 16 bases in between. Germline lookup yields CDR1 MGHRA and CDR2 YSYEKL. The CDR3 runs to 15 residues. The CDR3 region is CASSQEAGASGGYTF. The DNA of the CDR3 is TGCGCCAGCAGCCAAGAGGCCGGGGCTAGCGGGGGCTACACCTTC.

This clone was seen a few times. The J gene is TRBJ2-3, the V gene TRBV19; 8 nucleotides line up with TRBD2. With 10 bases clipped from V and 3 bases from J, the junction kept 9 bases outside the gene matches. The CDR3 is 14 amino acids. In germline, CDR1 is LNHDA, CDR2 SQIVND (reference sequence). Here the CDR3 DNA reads TGTGCCACACAACGGAAGCGGGGGACAGATACGCAGTATTTT. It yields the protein CATQRKRGTDTQYF.

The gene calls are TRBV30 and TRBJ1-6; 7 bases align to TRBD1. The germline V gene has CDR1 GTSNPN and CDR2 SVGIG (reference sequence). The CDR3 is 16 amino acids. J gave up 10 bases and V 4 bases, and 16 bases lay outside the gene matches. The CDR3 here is CAWTSNRQGRGSPLHF. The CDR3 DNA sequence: TGTGCCTGGACTTCAAACCGACAGGGAAGGGGGTCACCCCTCCACTTT.

The CDR3 bases are TGCGCCAGCAGCACTAGCGGGGTGAGCACCGGGGAGCTGTTTTTT. Amino acid sequence: CASSTSGVSTGELFF. The V gene is TRBV5-1, the J gene TRBJ2-2; 10 positions match TRBD2. The CDR3 runs 15 residues. Germline trimming cut 4 bases from V and 4 bases from J; bases unmatched to any gene: 4. CDR1 and CDR2 (germline): SGHRS, YFSETQ.

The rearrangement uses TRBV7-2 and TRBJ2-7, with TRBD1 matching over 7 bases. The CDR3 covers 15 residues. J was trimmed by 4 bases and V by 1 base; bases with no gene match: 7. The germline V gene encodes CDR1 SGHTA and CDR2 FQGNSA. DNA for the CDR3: TGTGCCAGCAGCTTAGGCCAGGGGGATGGGTACGAGCAGTACTTC. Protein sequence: CASSLGQGDGYEQYF.